Given below is one T cell receptor beta chain in context. The sample comes from a study of blood T cell repertoires in COVID-19. Clones were read by immunoSEQ multiplex PCR, and TCRdb kept only the in-frame ones, dropping some. The sample has about 16,000 clones; 90% to 95% are singletons. The V gene's germline CDR1 is MNHEY and CDR2 SVGAGI. The CDR3 extends over 14 amino acids. Trimming took 7 bases from V and 1 from J; bases not matched to a gene: 5. The sequence came from a man in his fifties or sixties with active COVID-19. The chain combines TRBV6-5 with TRBJ2-7; 9 nucleotides align to TRBD1. The sample consisted of peripheral blood. CDR3 DNA sequence: TGTGCCAGCACCCGGGACAGGGTTTCCTACGAGCAGTACTTC. Translated, it gives CASTRDRVSYEQYF.